This TCR beta chain was documented in a study of neurological immune-mediated disorders. TCRdb redid the calling of the 5' RACE reads with MiXCR, one entry per CDR3 protein. Here the sample spans tens of thousands of distinct CDR3 sequences, under 4.5% being singletons. Many counts were recorded for this clonotype. The target antigen is unknown. Germline CDR1 is MNHEY and CDR2 is SVGEGT. The CDR3 extends over 12 amino acids. With 4 bases removed from V and 2 bases from J, the gap between germline ends came to 4 bases. PBMCs numbering 2 million and stored at -80 C yielded the unsorted libraries. General study points: Clinical and MRI features did not associate with the cluster found in multiple sclerosis patients.

V and J are TRBV6-2 or TRBV6-3 and TRBJ2-3; D is uncertain. Material for sequencing was PBMCs. The clonotype originates from a woman between 45 and 60 years old with multiple sclerosis. CDR3 nucleotide sequence: TGTGCCAGCAGTTCGCTCACAGATACGCAGTATTTT. It yields the protein CASSSLTDTQYF.